This T cell receptor beta chain emerged from a study of blood T cell repertoires in COVID-19. This clone was counted a single time. Trimming cost V 8 bases and J 0 bases, with 14 bases left between them. CDR3 length: 15 amino acids. Germline V gives CDR1 ENHRY, CDR2 SYGVKD. Sequencing used immunoSEQ multiplex PCR; TCRdb keeps in-frame clones, though not all of them. There are roughly 200,000 clones in the sample; around 82% occur only once, and roughly 5% lies in the top ten. The genes are TRBV10-3 and TRBJ1-5; possible D gene TRBD1, 5 bases. This TCR came from a woman aged 45 to 65 who had been exposed to COVID-19. The sequenced material came from PBMCs or T cells enriched from blood (not recorded which). The CDR3 protein is CAIQEGPLSNQPQHF. The CDR3 DNA is TGTGCCATCCAGGAGGGACCTCTTAGCAATCAGCCCCAGCATTTT.